This T cell receptor beta chain was recorded in a study of identical twins. One entry per CDR3 protein results from TCRdb running MiXCR on the 5' RACE reads. The sample has some 900,000 distinct CDR3 sequences, around 12% seen once. V lost 7 bases and J 1 base, leaving 5 bases between the germline ends. The germline CDR1 and CDR2 sequences are SNHLY and FYNNEI. The CDR3 runs 13 residues. This same sample was also taken into another study, of yellow fever vaccine responses in identical twins.

The chain is built from TRBV2 and TRBJ1-6; D not certain. This clonotype was sampled from a woman aged 18-29 years in good health. Material for sequencing was PBMCs. CDR3 nucleotide sequence: TGTGCCAGCAAGGGATCCTATAATTCACCCCTCCACTTT. It codes for CASKGSYNSPLHF.